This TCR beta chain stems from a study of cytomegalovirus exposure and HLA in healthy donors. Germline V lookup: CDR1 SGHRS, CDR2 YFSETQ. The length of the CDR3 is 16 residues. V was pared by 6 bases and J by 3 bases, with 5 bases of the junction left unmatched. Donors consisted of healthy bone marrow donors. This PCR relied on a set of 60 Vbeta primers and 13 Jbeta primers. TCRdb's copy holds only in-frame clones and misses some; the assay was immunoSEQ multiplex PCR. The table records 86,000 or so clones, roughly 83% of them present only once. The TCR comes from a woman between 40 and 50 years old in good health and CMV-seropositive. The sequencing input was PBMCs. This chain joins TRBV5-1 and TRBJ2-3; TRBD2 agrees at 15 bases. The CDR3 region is CASKGLAGGLTDTQYF. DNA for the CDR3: TGCGCCAGCAAGGGACTAGCGGGGGGCCTAACAGATACGCAGTATTTT.